Described below is a single T cell receptor beta chain sequence and its context. CDR1 and CDR2 from the germline V gene are KGHDR and SFDVKD. Deletions cut 7 bases from V and 0 bases from J, with 12 bases between. The CDR3 has 15 amino acids. This sample is part of a study of control samples from healthy donors and cancer patients. Clones were read by immunoSEQ multiplex PCR, and TCRdb kept only the in-frame ones, dropping some. Seen here are some 110,000 clones, roughly four fifths observed once, and the top ten hold less than 15%. Material: blood. The TCR was taken from a woman aged 45 to 65 in good health. The chain carries TRBV24-1 and TRBJ2-1; D uncertain. The CDR3 loop reads CATSEVRSSYNEQFF. CDR3 nucleotides: TGTGCCACCAGCGAGGTCCGAAGCTCCTACAATGAGCAGTTCTTC.